The entry below gives a single TCR beta chain sequence along with its context. These data come from a study of blood T cell repertoires in COVID-19. Turning to the study itself: T cells, B-cell-depleted T cells, or PBMCs provided the cDNA or gDNA that served as material.

The assay was immunoSEQ multiplex PCR, and TCRdb's table has in-frame clones only and misses some. This table has over 120,000 clones, 84% appearing once. After removal of 9 bases from V and 1 base from J, the junction contained 4 bases not matched to a gene. The CDR3 extends over 14 amino acids. Germline CDR1 SGHTA, CDR2 FQGTGA. The V and J genes are TRBV7-3 and TRBJ2-2; TRBD2 aligns across 8 bases. Sequenced: peripheral blood. The sequence was obtained from a human donor in a cohort sampled during active COVID-19. Written as DNA, the CDR3 is TGTGCCAGTCGTACTAGCGGGAACACCGGGGAGCTGTTTTTT. This codes for CASRTSGNTGELFF.